Listed below are T cell receptor beta chains from one sample, sequenced in a study of chemoradiotherapy in HPV16-positive cancers. Sequencing was performed with immunoSEQ multiplex PCR; in TCRdb, only in-frame clones are kept and a portion is missing. Here the sample spans fewer than 35,000 clones, approximately 93% being singletons. The specimen was blood, collected from a patient who underwent chemoradiotherapy. These receptors originate from a human donor with HPV-associated anogenital cancer. Both conserved end residues are part of each CDR3. Each record gives: clone size, J gene, D gene, V gene, CDR3 protein, CDR3 DNA. A D gene is named only where the DNA matches it firmly. The size entry is marked missing in some rows and otherwise reads once, few, many or a size class.

clone_size: NA
j_call: TRBJ2-1
d_call: NA
v_call: TRBV28
cdr3_aa: CASSDHRANEQFF
cdr3_nt: TGTGCCAGCAGCGACCACAGGGCTAATGAGCAGTTCTTC

clone_size: NA
j_call: TRBJ1-2
d_call: NA
v_call: TRBV14
cdr3_aa: CASSRYTDWGYTF
cdr3_nt: TGTGCCAGCAGCCGTTACACAGACTGGGGCTACACCTTC

clone_size: NA
j_call: TRBJ2-3
d_call: TRBD2
v_call: TRBV5-6
cdr3_aa: CASSLAGGGTQYF
cdr3_nt: TGTGCCAGCAGCTTGGCGGGGGGGGGCACGCAGTATTTT

clone_size: NA
j_call: TRBJ1-2
d_call: NA
v_call: TRBV29-1
cdr3_aa: CSVRDTDNYGYTF
cdr3_nt: TGCAGCGTCCGGGACACTGATAACTATGGCTACACCTTC

clone_size: NA
j_call: TRBJ1-1
d_call: TRBD1
v_call: TRBV7-9
cdr3_aa: CASRGQGQAFF
cdr3_nt: TGTGCCAGCAGGGGACAGGGTCAGGCTTTCTTT

clone_size: NA
j_call: TRBJ2-1
d_call: NA
v_call: TRBV11-2
cdr3_aa: CASSLPGEVNEQFF
cdr3_nt: TGTGCCAGCAGCTTACCAGGGGAGGTCAATGAGCAGTTCTTC

clone_size: NA
j_call: TRBJ1-1
d_call: NA
v_call: TRBV2
cdr3_aa: CASSEPDSNTEAFF
cdr3_nt: TGTGCCAGCAGTGAACCCGACTCGAACACTGAAGCTTTCTTT

clone_size: NA
j_call: TRBJ2-7
d_call: NA
v_call: TRBV14
cdr3_aa: CASSQGTWKQYF
cdr3_nt: TGTGCCAGCAGCCAGGGGACCTGGAAGCAGTACTTC

clone_size: NA
j_call: TRBJ1-4
d_call: TRBD1
v_call: TRBV6-5
cdr3_aa: CASSYLEYRGNEKLFF
cdr3_nt: TGTGCCAGCAGTTACCTCGAGTACAGGGGTAATGAAAAACTGTTTTTT

clone_size: NA
j_call: TRBJ1-1
d_call: NA
v_call: TRBV19
cdr3_aa: CASSETTLTEAFF
cdr3_nt: TGTGCCAGTAGTGAGACTACTCTGACTGAAGCTTTCTTT

clone_size: NA
j_call: TRBJ1-1
d_call: TRBD1
v_call: TRBV5-1
cdr3_aa: CASSLGLTGIPEAFF
cdr3_nt: TGCGCCAGCAGCTTGGGGCTGACAGGGATTCCTGAAGCTTTCTTT

clone_size: NA
j_call: TRBJ1-5
d_call: NA
v_call: TRBV6-1
cdr3_aa: CASSGGPGMESNQPQHF
cdr3_nt: TGTGCCAGCAGTGGGGGACCGGGGATGGAAAGCAATCAGCCCCAGCATTTT

clone_size: NA
j_call: TRBJ2-7
d_call: NA
v_call: TRBV4-3
cdr3_aa: CASSQGVAGSSYEQYF
cdr3_nt: TGCGCCAGCAGCCAAGGGGTGGCAGGGAGCTCCTACGAGCAGTACTTC

clone_size: NA
j_call: TRBJ2-1
d_call: NA
v_call: TRBV4-2
cdr3_aa: CASSQPTGNNEQFF
cdr3_nt: TGTGCCAGCAGCCAACCTACGGGTAACAATGAGCAGTTCTTC

clone_size: NA
j_call: TRBJ1-1
d_call: NA
v_call: TRBV7-2
cdr3_aa: CASSTPGGSSAFF
cdr3_nt: TGTGCCAGCAGCACCCCCGGGGGGTCGTCGGCTTTCTTT

clone_size: NA
j_call: TRBJ2-3
d_call: TRBD1
v_call: TRBV18
cdr3_aa: CASSPGRNRGDTQYF
cdr3_nt: TGTGCCAGCTCCCCCGGGCGGAACAGGGGCGATACGCAGTATTTT

clone_size: once
j_call: TRBJ2-3
d_call: NA
v_call: TRBV7-9
cdr3_aa: CASSRRPEGIPDTQYF
cdr3_nt: TGTGCCAGCAGCCGCCGCCCCGAAGGTATTCCAGATACGCAGTATTTT

clone_size: NA
j_call: TRBJ2-5
d_call: NA
v_call: TRBV11-2
cdr3_aa: CASSPSPGQETQYF
cdr3_nt: TGTGCCAGCAGCCCATCGCCCGGTCAAGAGACCCAGTACTTC

clone_size: NA
j_call: TRBJ2-3
d_call: NA
v_call: TRBV25-1
cdr3_aa: CASSPQGQARVIDTQYF
cdr3_nt: TGTGCCAGCAGTCCCCAAGGACAAGCGCGAGTGATAGATACGCAGTATTTT

clone_size: NA
j_call: TRBJ1-2
d_call: NA
v_call: TRBV5-8
cdr3_aa: CASSPFGRSYGYTF
cdr3_nt: TGTGCCAGCAGCCCCTTTGGGAGGAGTTATGGCTACACCTTC

clone_size: NA
j_call: TRBJ2-1
d_call: TRBD2
v_call: TRBV28
cdr3_aa: CAIGRYEQFF
cdr3_nt: TGTGCCATCGGGAGGTATGAGCAGTTCTTC

clone_size: NA
j_call: TRBJ2-3
d_call: NA
v_call: TRBV7-8
cdr3_aa: CASSLPGANTQYF
cdr3_nt: TGTGCCAGCAGCTTACCGGGAGCTAATACGCAGTATTTT

clone_size: NA
j_call: TRBJ2-2
d_call: NA
v_call: TRBV7-3
cdr3_aa: CASSFASGAGELFF
cdr3_nt: TGTGCCAGCAGCTTCGCATCAGGGGCCGGGGAGCTGTTTTTT

clone_size: NA
j_call: TRBJ2-7
d_call: TRBD2
v_call: TRBV29-1
cdr3_aa: CSVQAGGPSEQYF
cdr3_nt: TGCAGCGTTCAGGCGGGGGGGCCTTCCGAGCAGTACTTC

clone_size: NA
j_call: TRBJ1-5
d_call: TRBD1
v_call: TRBV14
cdr3_aa: CASSQQTGGFLYSNQPQHF
cdr3_nt: TGTGCCAGCAGCCAACAGACAGGGGGATTCCTTTATAGCAATCAGCCCCAGCATTTT

clone_size: NA
j_call: TRBJ2-7
d_call: TRBD2
v_call: TRBV7-3
cdr3_aa: CASAAGGSIYEQYF
cdr3_nt: TGTGCCAGCGCCGCTGGCGGGAGCATCTACGAGCAGTACTTC

clone_size: NA
j_call: TRBJ1-2
d_call: TRBD1
v_call: TRBV19
cdr3_aa: CASRGTEPGYTF
cdr3_nt: TGTGCCAGTAGGGGGACAGAGCCGGGCTACACCTTC

clone_size: NA
j_call: TRBJ2-7
d_call: NA
v_call: TRBV11-2
cdr3_aa: CASSSGTSGVEEQYF
cdr3_nt: TGTGCCAGCAGCTCCGGGACATCGGGGGTGGAGGAGCAGTACTTC

clone_size: NA
j_call: TRBJ1-1
d_call: TRBD1
v_call: TRBV9
cdr3_aa: CASSVEGQGPTEAFF
cdr3_nt: TGTGCCAGCAGCGTAGAGGGACAGGGGCCCACTGAAGCTTTCTTT

clone_size: NA
j_call: TRBJ2-2
d_call: NA
v_call: TRBV2
cdr3_aa: CASAGTTNTGELFF
cdr3_nt: TGTGCCAGCGCCGGCACAACGAACACCGGGGAGCTGTTTTTT

clone_size: NA
j_call: TRBJ1-6
d_call: NA
v_call: TRBV6-1
cdr3_aa: CASRFPRSNSPLHF
cdr3_nt: TGTGCCAGCAGATTCCCTAGAAGTAATTCACCCCTCCACTTT

clone_size: NA
j_call: TRBJ1-2
d_call: TRBD1
v_call: TRBV7-2
cdr3_aa: CASSQRYRGGDGYTF
cdr3_nt: TGTGCCAGCAGCCAGAGGTACAGGGGAGGCGATGGCTACACCTTC

clone_size: NA
j_call: TRBJ2-5
d_call: NA
v_call: TRBV18
cdr3_aa: CASSPQGGETQYF
cdr3_nt: TGTGCCAGCTCACCCCAGGGGGGAGAGACCCAGTACTTC

clone_size: NA
j_call: TRBJ2-5
d_call: NA
v_call: TRBV2
cdr3_aa: CASSGGPNIQETQYF
cdr3_nt: TGTGCCAGCAGTGGGGGACCGAACATCCAAGAGACCCAGTACTTC

clone_size: NA
j_call: TRBJ2-7
d_call: TRBD2
v_call: TRBV7-3
cdr3_aa: CASSLSSGSVYEQYF
cdr3_nt: TGTGCCAGCAGCTTATCGAGCGGGAGCGTCTACGAGCAGTACTTC

clone_size: NA
j_call: TRBJ2-3
d_call: NA
v_call: TRBV7-2
cdr3_aa: CASSLMTRGDTQYF
cdr3_nt: TGTGCCAGCAGCCTTATGACTAGAGGGGATACGCAGTATTTT

clone_size: NA
j_call: TRBJ2-5
d_call: NA
v_call: TRBV5-1
cdr3_aa: CASSAHNQETQYF
cdr3_nt: TGCGCCAGCAGCGCCCATAACCAAGAGACCCAGTACTTC

clone_size: NA
j_call: TRBJ1-1
d_call: TRBD1
v_call: TRBV4-1
cdr3_aa: CASSAGQARGTEAFF
cdr3_nt: TGCGCCAGCAGCGCGGGACAGGCCAGGGGCACTGAAGCTTTCTTT

clone_size: NA
j_call: TRBJ1-2
d_call: NA
v_call: TRBV11-2
cdr3_aa: CASSIQGNGYTF
cdr3_nt: TGTGCCAGCAGCATCCAAGGAAATGGCTACACCTTC

clone_size: NA
j_call: TRBJ1-2
d_call: NA
v_call: TRBV5-1
cdr3_aa: CASSLGGTYGYTF
cdr3_nt: TGCGCCAGCAGCTTGGGGGGGACCTATGGCTACACCTTC

clone_size: NA
j_call: TRBJ1-1
d_call: TRBD1
v_call: TRBV9
cdr3_aa: CASSVGGTGINTEAFF
cdr3_nt: TGTGCCAGCAGCGTAGGGGGGACAGGAATTAACACTGAAGCTTTCTTT

clone_size: NA
j_call: TRBJ1-2
d_call: TRBD1
v_call: TRBV5-6
cdr3_aa: CASSRDRGTYGYTF
cdr3_nt: TGTGCCAGCAGCCGGGACAGGGGGACCTATGGCTACACCTTC

clone_size: NA
j_call: TRBJ2-7
d_call: TRBD2
v_call: TRBV11-3
cdr3_aa: CASSPTSGSYEQYF
cdr3_nt: TGTGCCAGCAGTCCGACTAGCGGCTCCTACGAGCAGTACTTC